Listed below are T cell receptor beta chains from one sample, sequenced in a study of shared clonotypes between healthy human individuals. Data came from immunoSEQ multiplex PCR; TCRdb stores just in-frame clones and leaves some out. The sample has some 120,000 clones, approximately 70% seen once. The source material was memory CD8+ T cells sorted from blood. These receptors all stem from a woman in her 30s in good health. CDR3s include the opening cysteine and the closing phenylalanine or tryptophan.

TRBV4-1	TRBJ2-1	CASSPTTEHNEQFF
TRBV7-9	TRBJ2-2	CASSLVSSFPGELFF
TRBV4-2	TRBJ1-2	CASSQPDVTGYGYTF
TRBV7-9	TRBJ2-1	CASSYGEAGFNEQFF
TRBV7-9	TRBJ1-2	CASSRATDGYTF
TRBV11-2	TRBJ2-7	CASSFLTTKRLGSYEQYF
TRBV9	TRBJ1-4	CASSVVTGTGNEKLFF
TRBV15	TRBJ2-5	CATSRVGSGRDGETQYF
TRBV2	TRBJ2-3	CASSDDPGQGADTQYF
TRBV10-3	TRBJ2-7	CAINRGISYEQYF
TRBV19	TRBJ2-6	CASSVLAGDFSGANVLTF
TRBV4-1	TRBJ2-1	CASSQVDLGISYNEQFF
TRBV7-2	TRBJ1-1	CASSSGGQINTEAFF
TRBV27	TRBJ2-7	CASSWGPFEEQYF
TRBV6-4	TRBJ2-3	CASKREEVADTQYF
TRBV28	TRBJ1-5	CASSLSGSGQPQHF
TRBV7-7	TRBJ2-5	CASSIGVASGSRQETQYF
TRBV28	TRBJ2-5	CASSLTTSGWETQYF
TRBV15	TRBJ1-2	CATSRERMSGYTF
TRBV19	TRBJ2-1	CASSISPTELTYNEQFF
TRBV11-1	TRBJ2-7	CASSAEGGEGYEQYF
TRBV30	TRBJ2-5	CAWSVRKTSGDNPLQETQYF
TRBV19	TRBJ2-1	CASSITSWDRGNNEQFF
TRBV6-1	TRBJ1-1	CASSEPDGGDNTEAFF
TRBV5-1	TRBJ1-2	CASSYQTGRDYGYTF
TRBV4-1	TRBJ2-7	CASSHNGGYEQYF
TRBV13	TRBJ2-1	CASRGLAGANEQFF
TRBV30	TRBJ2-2	CAWSPETGELFF
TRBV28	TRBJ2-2	CASRTGTAGELFF
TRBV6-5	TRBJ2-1	CASRHRGNEQFF
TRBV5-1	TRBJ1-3	CASSLGTAGNTIYF